The 8 T cell receptor beta chains below come from one sample, sequenced in a study of blood T cell repertoires in COVID-19. TCRdb's copy holds only in-frame clones and misses some; the assay was immunoSEQ multiplex PCR. The sample shows 52,000 or so clones, around 85% of them seen only once. Input material: peripheral blood. The receptor source for this set is a man between 65 and 85 years old with active COVID-19.

J is TRBJ2-2 and V is TRBV10-3; 9 nucleotides line up with TRBD2. The CDR3 sequence is 16 residues long. Germline V gives CDR1 ENHRY, CDR2 SYGVKD. The V gene end was trimmed by 0 bases and the J gene end by 4 bases; junction bases not matched to a gene: 3. The CDR3 bases are TGTGCCATCAGTGAGTCCGCGGGAGGGGTCACCGGGGAGCTGTTTTTT. Protein product: CAISESAGGVTGELFF.

This rearrangement joins TRBV4-3 to TRBJ2-5, with 11 bases identical to TRBD2. From germline, CDR1 is LGHNA and CDR2 YSLEER. V dropped 0 bases and J dropped 2; count of bases not matched to a gene: 2. This CDR3 comprises 16 residues. The CDR3 is CASSQEVAGGQETQYF. The CDR3, as DNA: TGCGCCAGCAGCCAAGAAGTAGCGGGAGGGCAAGAGACCCAGTACTTC.

The chain couples TRBV7-2 to TRBJ1-2; the D is unclear. V lost 5 bases, J lost 3 bases, and 10 bases lay in between. This CDR3 contains 13 residues. Germline lookup yields CDR1 SGHTA and CDR2 FQGNSA. In DNA form, the CDR3 reads TGTGCCAGCAGCCCATTCGGTGACTATGGCTACACCTTC. This gives the protein CASSPFGDYGYTF.

V gene TRBV19 combines with J gene TRBJ1-2; possible D gene TRBD1, 6 bases. V was shortened by 5 bases and J by 2 bases, with 12 bases between the two germline ends. Germline loops: CDR1 LNHDA, CDR2 SQIVND (reference sequence). The CDR3 has 14 residues. CDR3 nucleotides: TGTGCCAGTAGTCCCCGGACAGCCAACTATGGCTACACCTTC. Its protein is CASSPRTANYGYTF.

The chain joins TRBV28 to TRBJ1-2; 9 nucleotides agree with TRBD1. V was pared by 6 bases and J by 0 bases, with 2 bases of the junction left unmatched. Germline V CDR1 and CDR2: MDHEN, SYDVKM. This CDR3 comprises 14 residues. The CDR3 DNA is TGTGCCAGCAGGGGGACAGGGACTAACTATGGCTACACCTTC. It encodes CASRGTGTNYGYTF.

The CDR3 coding sequence is TGCGCCAGCAGCTTGCAGGGAGGCGGAAACACCATATATTTT. It codes for CASSLQGGGNTIYF. V gene TRBV5-1 combines with J gene TRBJ1-3; a possible D gene is TRBD1 (5 bases). The length of the CDR3 is 14 residues. V was cut by 1 base and J by 4 bases, with 9 bases left in between. Germline CDR1 and CDR2: SGHRS and YFSETQ.

V usage is TRBV19 and J usage is TRBJ1-1; D call uncertain. The V gene's germline CDR1 is LNHDA and CDR2 SQIVND (reference sequence). The length of the CDR3 is 13 residues. Between the trimmed V and J ends, which lost 4 bases and 0 bases, there was a span of 6 bases. Written as DNA, the CDR3 is TGTGCCAGTAGTAGGTACATGAACACTGAAGCTTTCTTT. Translating it yields CASSRYMNTEAFF.

The CDR3 nucleotides read TGTGCCAGCAGTTCCCCGCTGAGCGGGAGTGGGGATGAGCAGTTCTTC. Translating it yields CASSSPLSGSGDEQFF. The V call is TRBV6-2 or TRBV6-3, the J call TRBJ2-1, with 8 positions matching TRBD2. V lost 4 bases and J lost 8; bases outside the gene matches: 13. The CDR3 is 16 amino acids. Germline values: CDR1 MNHEY, CDR2 SVGEGT.